The 22 T cell receptor beta chains below come from one sample, sequenced in a study of sequential checkpoint blockade in melanoma. Assay: immunoSEQ multiplex PCR; the TCRdb copy retains only in-frame clones and omits some. The sample consists of about 40,000 clones, about nine tenths of them appearing once. As to treatment: randomized to nivolumab then ipilimumab (arm A) or the reverse (arm B). The specimen was CD8+ T cells sorted from blood (inferred from file names), collected from a patient given nivolumab and ipilimumab in sequence. These receptors all come from a human donor with melanoma.

This clone was recorded only once. CDR3 region: CASSGSAEAFF. As DNA, the CDR3 is TGCGCCAGCTCTGGGAGTGCTGAAGCTTTCTTT. The chain employs TRBV5-1 and TRBJ1-1, with D unresolved. Deletions cut 7 bases from V and 6 bases from J, with 10 bases between. This CDR3 comprises 11 residues. Per the germline V gene, CDR1 is SGHRS and CDR2 is YFSETQ.

The J gene is TRBJ2-1, the V gene TRBV9; 7 bases align to TRBD1. The V and J ends lost 3 bases and 0 bases, in that order; junction bases with no gene match: 15. The germline V gene has CDR1 SGDLS and CDR2 YYNGEE. The CDR3 runs 19 residues. CDR3 coding DNA: TGTGCCAGCAGCGGAGCCGCTCCGGGACAGACCTACTCCTACAATGAGCAGTTCTTC. Its translation is CASSGAAPGQTYSYNEQFF. The full variable domain, its missing parts supplied by reference TRBV9 and TRBJ2-1, is DSGVTQTPKHLITATGQRVTLRCSPRSGDLSVYWYQQSLDQGLQFLIQYYNGEERAKGNILERFSAQQFPDLHSELNLSSLELGDSALYFCASSGAAPGQTYSYNEQFFGPGTRLTVL.

The chain joins TRBV5-6 to TRBJ2-7; 7 positions agree with TRBD1. V trimming: 5 bases; J trimming: 5 bases; junction bases outside the gene matches: 10. The CDR3 loop spans 14 amino acids. Germline CDR1 reads SGHDT; CDR2 reads YYEEEE. CDR3 protein: CASSRMTGRNEQYF. In nucleotides, the CDR3 is TGTGCCAGCAGTCGCATGACAGGGCGGAACGAGCAGTACTTC.

The chain combines TRBV2 with TRBJ1-1, with TRBD1 as a possible D gene (6 bases). Germline V lookup: CDR1 SNHLY, CDR2 FYNNEI. Trimming took 10 bases from V and 4 from J, leaving 13 bases between them. The CDR3 spans 12 residues. CDR3 DNA sequence: TGTGCCATTGGGGGGGCAGGCACTGAAGCTTTCTTT. Translation: CAIGGAGTEAFF.

This clone was recorded a few times. The chain carries TRBV19 and TRBJ1-3; no clear D gene. Germline CDR1 reads LNHDA; CDR2 reads SQIVND (reference sequence). Trimming left V 1 base short and J 2 bases short, with 9 bases between. The CDR3 is made up of 15 amino acids. CDR3 loop: CASSIGGNPGNTIYF. The CDR3 DNA follows: TGTGCCAGTAGTATAGGCGGAAACCCTGGAAACACCATATATTTT. Variable domain in full (rest from reference TRBV19 and TRBJ1-3): DGGITQSPKYLFRKEGQNVTLSCEQNLNHDAMYWYRQDPGQGLRLIYYSQIVNDFQKGDIAEGYSVSREKKESFPLTVTSAQKNPTAFYLCASSIGGNPGNTIYFGEGSWLTVV.

V gene TRBV14 combines with J gene TRBJ1-1, with D hard to call. The ends were cut back, 1 base at V and 0 bases at J, with 9 bases in the middle. The CDR3 runs 15 residues. Germline V gene lookup returns CDR1 SGHDN and CDR2 FVKESK. The CDR3 nucleotides read TGTGCCAGCAGCCAAGGGAGGGTAATGAACACTGAAGCTTTCTTT. Translation gives CASSQGRVMNTEAFF.

The J gene is TRBJ2-5, the V gene TRBV5-1, with D hard to call. The end of the DNA aligns better with TRBJ2-7, so the J call may be wrong. This CDR3 has 16 residues. Per germline, CDR1 SGHRS and CDR2 YFSETQ. The CDR3 nucleotides read TGCGCCAGCAGCTTGGCCCCAGAGGTGCGGATCTACGAGCAGTACTTC. Translating it yields CASSLAPEVRIYEQYF.

The chain employs TRBV5-1 and TRBJ2-7; TRBD1 matches at 10 bases. The V and J ends lost 4 bases and 2 bases, in that order; junction bases with no gene match: 6. CDR3 length: 15 residues. Germline V gene sequence: CDR1 SGHRS, CDR2 YFSETQ. CDR3 region: CASSTGQGIPYEQYF. DNA for the CDR3: TGCGCCAGCAGCACGGGACAGGGGATTCCCTACGAGCAGTACTTC.

This clone was picked up one time. This chain links TRBV7-8 with TRBJ2-7; TRBD2 is a possible D gene (6 bases). V dropped 5 bases and J dropped 3 bases, with 11 bases sitting between them. CDR3 length equals 13 residues. Germline assignment: CDR1 SGHVS and CDR2 FQNEAQ. The CDR3 reads CASSGGLHYEQYV. The CDR3 DNA reads TGTGCCAGCAGCGGGGGACTTCACTACGAGCAGTACGTC.

The V and J genes are TRBV19 and TRBJ1-4; TRBD1 is a possible D gene (5 bases). The CDR3 is 16 residues long. Trimming cost V 3 bases and J 8 bases, with 19 bases left between them. Per the germline V gene, CDR1 is LNHDA and CDR2 is SQIVND (reference sequence). The CDR3 sequence is CASSIGALGVSEKLFF. As DNA, the CDR3 is TGTGCCAGTAGTATTGGGGCCCTTGGGGTTTCCGAAAAACTGTTTTTT.

V usage is TRBV2 and J usage is TRBJ1-1; tentatively, D is TRBD1 (6 bases). The V and J ends lost 1 base and 7 bases respectively, with 10 bases between them. CDR1 and CDR2 from the germline V gene are SNHLY and FYNNEI. The CDR3 runs 13 residues. CDR3 in DNA: TGTGCCAGCAGTGAAGGAGGGACATTTGAAGCTTTCTTT. Translation gives CASSEGGTFEAFF. Full variable domain (remainder filled in from reference TRBV2 and TRBJ1-1): EPEVTQTPSHQVTQMGQEVILRCVPISNHLYFYWYRQILGQKVEFLVSFYNNEISEKSEIFDDQFSVERPDGSNFTLKIRSTKLEDSAMYFCASSEGGTFEAFFGQGTRLTVV.

Regarding this clone: A read error may account for a junction end that differs from germline. Other DNA sequences within the sample encode an identical CDR3. V usage is TRBV15 and J usage is TRBJ1-5; 7 nucleotides match TRBD1. CDR3 length: 14 amino acids. Per germline, CDR1 LNHNV and CDR2 YYDKDF (reference sequence). CDR3 amino acids: CATGSWTGNQPQHF. The DNA for the CDR3 is TGTGCCACCGGGAGTTGGACAGGTAATCAGCCCCAGCACTTT.

This chain connects TRBV6-6 to TRBJ1-1; D is perhaps TRBD1 (6 bases). The CDR3 runs 13 residues. Trimming stripped 8 bases from V and 5 bases from J, with 15 bases between. Germline CDR1 and CDR2: MNHNY and SVGAGI (reference sequence). The CDR3 spells CASRQVVVTEAFF. CDR3 nucleotide sequence: TGTGCCAGCCGACAGGTGGTTGTAACTGAAGCTTTCTTT.

This CDR3 is CASSQEAGPQYF. CDR3 nucleotide sequence: TGCGCCAGCAGCCAAGAGGCGGGACCCCAGTACTTC. The chain links TRBV4-1 to TRBJ2-5; possibly TRBD2 for D (6 bases). Per germline, CDR1 MGHRA and CDR2 YSYEKL. Trimming cost V 0 bases and J 9 bases, with 8 bases left between them. This CDR3 has 12 amino acids.

This chain links TRBV7-9 with TRBJ2-1, with TRBD2 identical over 12 bases. J lost 0 bases, V lost 4 bases, and 7 bases had no gene match. CDR3 length: 18 residues. CDR1 is SEHNR and CDR2 is FQNEAQ in the germline V gene (reference sequence). As DNA, the CDR3 is TGTGCCAGCAGCTCCGTATTGACTAGCGGGAGCTCCTACAATGAGCAGTTCTTC. Translating it yields CASSSVLTSGSSYNEQFF. Full variable domain (outside the CDR3, taken from reference TRBV7-9 and TRBJ2-1): DTGVSQNPRHKITKRGQNVTFRCDPISEHNRLYWYRQTLGQGPEFLTYFQNEAQLEKSRLLSDRFSAERPKGSFSTLEIQRTEQGDSAMYLCASSSVLTSGSSYNEQFFGPGTRLTVL.

The J gene is TRBJ1-3, the V gene TRBV25-1; TRBD1 might be the D (6 bases). CDR3 length: 14 residues. Germline CDR1 and CDR2: MGHDK and SYGVNS. Trimming left V 3 bases short and J 1 base short, with 7 bases between. This chain's CDR3 is CASSDRGSGNTIYF. CDR3 coding DNA: TGTGCCAGCAGTGACAGGGGATCTGGAAACACCATATATTTT.

The gene calls are TRBV6-1 and TRBJ1-3; a possible D gene is TRBD1 (5 bases). The V gene lost 4 bases and the J gene lost 0 bases, with 22 bases spanning the gap. Germline CDR1 MNHNS, CDR2 SASEGT. The CDR3 runs to 19 residues. The CDR3 loop is CASSGWQGIKSSSGNTIYF. The DNA of the CDR3 is TGTGCCAGCAGTGGTTGGCAGGGAATTAAATCGAGCTCTGGAAACACCATATATTTT.

CDR3 loop: CASSPLAGAYEQYV. As DNA, the CDR3 is TGCGCCAGCAGCCCGTTAGCGGGAGCCTACGAGCAGTACGTC. The chain links TRBV4-1 to TRBJ2-7; TRBD2 aligns across 9 bases. The ends lost 4 bases at V and 2 bases at J; junction bases unmatched: 3. In germline, CDR1 is MGHRA, CDR2 YSYEKL. CDR3 size: 14 residues.

Concerning this clone: Germline and junction disagree at one end, which may indicate a read error. This chain joins TRBV7-9 and TRBJ1-2; D is unresolved. This CDR3 spans 12 amino acids. CDR1 and CDR2 from the germline V gene are SEHNR and FQNEAQ (reference sequence). Here the CDR3 DNA reads TGTGCCAGCAGTTTAGTGGGAGGTGGCTACACCTTC. Protein sequence: CASSLVGGGYTF.

The chain carries TRBV19 and TRBJ1-5; D unresolved. CDR1 and CDR2 from the germline V gene are LNHDA and SQIVND (reference sequence). The CDR3 contains 15 residues. Deletions cut 4 bases from V and 3 bases from J, with 13 bases between. The CDR3 is CASSTLGAYNQPQHF. CDR3 DNA: TGTGCCAGTAGTACCCTCGGTGCCTACAATCAGCCCCAGCATTTT.

The V call is TRBV4-3, the J call TRBJ2-6, with TRBD2 identical over 8 bases. The CDR3 is 19 residues long. V lost 0 bases and J lost 0; bases outside the gene matches: 7. Germline V CDR1 and CDR2: LGHNA, YSLEER. The CDR3 sequence: CASSQDGGVAYSGANVLTF. CDR3 nucleotide sequence: TGCGCCAGCAGCCAAGACGGGGGGGTGGCCTACTCTGGGGCCAACGTCCTGACTTTC.

The chain carries TRBV4-1 and TRBJ1-1, with no clear D. V was trimmed by 4 bases and J by 3 bases, leaving 12 bases between them. CDR1 is MGHRA and CDR2 is YSYEKL in the germline V gene. The length of the CDR3 is 14 residues. The CDR3: CASSPRVGDTEAFF. The DNA for the CDR3 is TGCGCCAGCAGCCCGAGGGTGGGAGACACTGAAGCTTTCTTT.